This TCR beta chain was obtained from a study of PD-L1 blockade in urothelial cancer. Study summary: Blood was analyzed 3 weeks (second dose) and 6 weeks after treatment start.

The CDR3 is made up of 18 amino acids. V was trimmed by 2 bases and J by 0 bases, leaving 17 bases between them. Looked up from germline, CDR1 is MDHEN and CDR2 is SYDVKM. Data came from immunoSEQ multiplex PCR; TCRdb stores just in-frame clones and leaves some out. The sample contains 55,000 to 80,000 clones, around 86% of which appear only once. Stated time point: pretreatment peripheral blood. The diagnosis in patients was locally advanced or metastatic urothelial carcinoma. The input for sequencing was PBMCs, taken around atezolizumab (anti-PD-L1) treatment. V gene TRBV28 combines with J gene TRBJ1-5; a weak D match, TRBD1 (5 bases). The TCR originated in a man between 65 and 85 years old with urothelial cancer. DNA for the CDR3: TGTGCCAGCAGTTTAGGTCACTGGGGCATCTATAGCAATCAGCCCCAGCATTTT. Protein sequence: CASSLGHWGIYSNQPQHF. The whole variable domain, filled in from reference TRBV28 and TRBJ1-5, reads DVKVTQSSRYLVKRTGEKVFLECVQDMDHENMFWYRQDPGLGLRLIYFSYDVKMKEKGDIPEGYSVSREKKERFSLILESASTNQTSMYLCASSLGHWGIYSNQPQHFGDGTRLSIL.